A single sample is the source of the 19 T cell receptor beta chains below, sequenced in a study of blood T cells in healthy people across ages. PCR was performed a second time for about 7 to 11 cycles using a sample-barcoded 5' primer and a J-beta primer mix. MiXCR, applied by TCRdb to the 5' RACE reads, yields one record per CDR3 protein. The sample holds about 900,000 distinct CDR3 sequences; 62% are singletons and the top ten take roughly 26%. The specimen was blood. The receptors stem from a man in his thirties or forties in good health.

The rearrangement links TRBV7-3 to TRBJ2-5, with 11 bases matching TRBD2. Trimming took 3 bases from V and 5 from J; bases not matched to a gene: 11. Germline V gives CDR1 SGHTA, CDR2 FQGTGA. This CDR3 has 17 amino acids. The CDR3 reads CASSLLGLAGGGETQYF. The DNA for the CDR3 is TGTGCCAGCAGCTTGTTGGGGCTAGCGGGGGGAGGGGAGACCCAGTACTTC.

The chain recombines TRBV25-1 with TRBJ2-7; maybe TRBD2 (6 bases). Per the germline V gene, CDR1 is MGHDK and CDR2 is SYGVNS. The CDR3 length is 16 residues. V was cut by 3 bases and J by 3 bases, with 18 bases left in between. The CDR3 DNA follows: TGTGCCAGCAGTGAGGGGACTCGGGCCCATTACTACGAGCAGTACTTC. Translating gives CASSEGTRAHYYEQYF.

This chain joins TRBV20-1 and TRBJ2-6; 7 nucleotides match TRBD1. The V gene's germline CDR1 is DFQATT and CDR2 SNEGSKA (reference sequence). The V and J ends lost 1 base and 0 bases, in that order; junction bases with no gene match: 9. The CDR3 is 18 amino acids. CDR3 DNA sequence: TGCAGTGCTAGAGCCATCCGGACAGGACGCTCTGGGGCCAACGTCCTGACTTTC. Protein product: CSARAIRTGRSGANVLTF.

J is TRBJ2-2 and V is TRBV29-1, with a tentative D call TRBD2 (5 bases). The CDR3 has 14 amino acids. Trimming left V 3 bases short and J 4 bases short, with 12 bases between. The V gene's germline CDR1 is SQVTM and CDR2 ANQGSEA. The DNA of the CDR3 is TGCAGCGTTGACCTTGACGGGGTCACCGGGGAGCTGTTTTTT. Translated, it gives CSVDLDGVTGELFF.

There are a few counts of this clonotype. One end of the junction varies from germline; a read error may be responsible. V usage is TRBV5-1 and J usage is TRBJ2-7; the D gene is possibly TRBD1 (5 bases). Germline values: CDR1 SGHRS, CDR2 YFSETQ. CDR3 length: 12 residues. The CDR3 spells CASSRTGREQYF. The CDR3 bases are TGTGCCAGCAGTCGTACAGGACGAGAGCAGTACTTC.

This chain joins TRBV2 and TRBJ2-3, with TRBD2 as a possible D gene (6 bases). The CDR3 covers 11 residues. Between the trimmed V and J ends, which lost 8 bases and 8 bases, there was a span of 11 bases. Germline CDR1 SNHLY, CDR2 FYNNEI. In DNA, the CDR3 is TGTGCCAGCCGAACGCGGGGTACGCAGTATTTT. Protein sequence: CASRTRGTQYF.

This rearrangement joins TRBV7-8 to TRBJ2-2, with 12 bases matching TRBD2. Germline V CDR1 and CDR2: SGHVS, FQNEAQ. The J segment lost 5 bases and the V segment lost 5 bases, leaving 6 bases of the junction unmatched. The CDR3 extends over 16 amino acids. For the CDR3, the DNA is TGTGCCAGCAGCACTCCAGGACTAGCGGGGACCGGGGAGCTGTTTTTT. It encodes CASSTPGLAGTGELFF.

The CDR3 loop reads CSVEAPPTGGIVETQYF. In DNA form, the CDR3 reads TGCAGTGTCGAGGCCCCACCGACAGGGGGTATCGTCGAGACCCAGTACTTC. This rearrangement joins TRBV20-1 to TRBJ2-5, with 9 positions matching TRBD1. Trimming removed 7 bases from V and 5 bases from J; junction bases left unmatched: 20. Germline V lookup: CDR1 DFQATT, CDR2 SNEGSKA (reference sequence). CDR3 length: 17 residues.

This chain links TRBV9 with TRBJ2-3; 14 bases fit TRBD2. In germline, CDR1 is SGDLS, CDR2 YYNGEE. V was pared by 4 bases and J by 5 bases, with 6 bases of the junction left unmatched. CDR3 length: 16 amino acids. This chain's CDR3 is CASSSGTSGGLDTQYF. The CDR3 coding sequence is TGTGCCAGCAGCTCCGGGACTAGCGGGGGACTAGATACGCAGTATTTT.

The chain joins TRBV10-3 to TRBJ2-3, with TRBD2 matching 7 bases. The CDR3 totals 14 residues. Germline values: CDR1 ENHRY, CDR2 SYGVKD. The V and J ends lost 6 bases and 4 bases, in that order; junction bases with no gene match: 7. CDR3 in DNA: TGTGCCATCAGATTCAGCGGGGAGGCAGATACGCAGTATTTT. Its protein product is CAIRFSGEADTQYF.

CDR3 sequence (DNA): TGTGCCAGCAGTTACGACCCCCACAGGGGTGGCACTGAAGCTTTCTTT. Residues: CASSYDPHRGGTEAFF. The chain is built from TRBV27 and TRBJ1-1; 7 nucleotides line up with TRBD1. V gave up 4 bases and J gave up 4 bases; unmatched junction bases: 12. Germline CDR1 is MNHEY and CDR2 is SMNVEV (reference sequence). CDR3 size: 16 residues.

This clonotype was detected once. The chain has TRBV25-1 and TRBJ2-3; TRBD1 aligns across 9 bases. CDR3 length: 14 residues. V lost 7 bases and J lost 4; bases outside the gene matches: 6. CDR1 MGHDK and CDR2 SYGVNS come from the germline V gene. Here the CDR3 DNA reads TGTGCCAGCATTTCGGACAGGGGCCCAGATACGCAGTATTTT. Protein: CASISDRGPDTQYF.

This clonotype was counted between two and nine times. The chain carries TRBV29-1 and TRBJ2-5; the D gene could be TRBD1 or TRBD2 (5 bases each). CDR1 SQVTM and CDR2 ANQGSEA come from the germline V gene. This CDR3 has 12 amino acids. V lost 4 bases to trimming and J lost 1 base, with 7 bases between them. In DNA form, the CDR3 reads TGCAGCGTTGTGGGACCCCAAGAGACCCAGTACTTC. Amino acid sequence: CSVVGPQETQYF.

The V call is TRBV4-1, the J call TRBJ2-7; 10 bases agree with TRBD1. Germline values: CDR1 MGHRA, CDR2 YSYEKL. CDR3 size: 17 residues. The V segment lost 3 bases and the J segment 0 bases; nucleotides outside the gene matches: 8. This CDR3 reads CASSHPRGQGFSYEQYF. The CDR3 region has the DNA TGCGCCAGCAGCCATCCCCGGGGACAGGGGTTCTCCTACGAGCAGTACTTC.

The chain recombines TRBV10-3 with TRBJ2-7, with 8 bases aligning to TRBD2. V was pared by 6 bases and J by 7 bases, with 17 bases of the junction left unmatched. The germline V gene has CDR1 ENHRY and CDR2 SYGVKD. This CDR3 has 16 residues. CDR3 amino acids: CAISYSDRASGGEQYF. Here the CDR3 DNA reads TGTGCCATCAGCTACTCCGACCGGGCCTCGGGGGGGGAGCAGTACTTC.

There are a few counts of this clonotype. This rearrangement joins TRBV29-1 to TRBJ2-5, with TRBD1 matching 8 bases. This CDR3 has 14 amino acids. V dropped 4 bases and J dropped 5; count of bases not matched to a gene: 9. Germline V gives CDR1 SQVTM, CDR2 ANQGSEA. CDR3 DNA: TGCAGCGTTGGAGGGACAGGCGCAGGGGAGACCCAGTACTTC. The encoded protein is CSVGGTGAGETQYF.

The V and J genes are TRBV6-6 and TRBJ1-4; D is undetermined. The V end lost 2 bases, the J end lost 5 bases, and 9 bases lay between the germline ends. The CDR3 consists of 14 residues. Germline V CDR1 and CDR2: MNHNY, SVGAGI (reference sequence). CDR3: CASSYRAQNEKLFF. The CDR3 nucleotides read TGTGCCAGCAGTTACCGGGCTCAAAATGAAAAACTGTTTTTT.

This clonotype was detected once. The V gene is TRBV29-1, the J gene TRBJ1-1, with D unclear. The CDR3 totals 11 residues. Between the trimmed V and J ends, which lost 7 bases and 2 bases, there was a span of 8 bases. Germline CDR1 and CDR2: SQVTM and ANQGSEA. CDR3 sequence reads: CSAVINTEAFF. CDR3 coding DNA: TGCAGCGCTGTGATAAACACTGAAGCTTTCTTT.

V gene TRBV4-2 combines with J gene TRBJ2-1; D unclear. V lost 3 bases to trimming and J lost 6 bases, with 9 bases between them. Germline lookup yields CDR1 LGHNA and CDR2 YNFKEQ. The CDR3 covers 13 residues. CDR3 in amino acids: CASSHRRGNEQFF. The CDR3 DNA sequence: TGTGCCAGCAGCCATCGGCGAGGCAATGAGCAGTTCTTC.